This T cell receptor (beta chain) came from a study of shared clonotypes between healthy human individuals. Every subset had its genomic DNA shared out evenly among several immunoSEQ plates. Every unsorted PBMC PCR replicate was loaded with 300 ng DNA, about 30,000 T cell genomes. Generated by immunoSEQ multiplex PCR, the TCRdb table keeps only in-frame clones and is missing some. The profile shows hundreds of thousands of clones, around 78% of them singletons. V was shortened by 2 bases and J by 2 bases, with 13 bases between the two germline ends. The CDR3 is made up of 15 amino acids. From germline, CDR1 is SGHKS and CDR2 YYEKEE (reference sequence). All the donors were Caucasian adults who lived in Nashville, Tennessee.

V gene TRBV5-5 combines with J gene TRBJ2-5; D remains unclear. The sequencing input was PBMCs. This receptor was identified in a woman aged 40 to 50 in good health. Some clones in this sample may be carry-over from other donors' samples. The CDR3 nucleotides read TGTGCCAGCAGCTTTCGGGTTGCCGGTCAAGAGACCCAGTACTTC. It translates to CASSFRVAGQETQYF.